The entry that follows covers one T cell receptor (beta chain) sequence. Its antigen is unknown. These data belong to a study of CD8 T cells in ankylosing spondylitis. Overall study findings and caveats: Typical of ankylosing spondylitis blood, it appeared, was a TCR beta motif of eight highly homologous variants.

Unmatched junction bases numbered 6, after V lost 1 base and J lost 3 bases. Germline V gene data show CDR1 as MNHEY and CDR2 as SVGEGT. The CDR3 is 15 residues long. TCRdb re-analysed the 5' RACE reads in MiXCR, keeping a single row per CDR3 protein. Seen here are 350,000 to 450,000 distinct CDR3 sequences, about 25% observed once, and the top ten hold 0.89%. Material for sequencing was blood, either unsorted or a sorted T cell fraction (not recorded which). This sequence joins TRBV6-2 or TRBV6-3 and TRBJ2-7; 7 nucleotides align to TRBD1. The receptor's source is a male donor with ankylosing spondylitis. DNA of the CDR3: TGTGCCAGCAGTTACTTCGGACAGGTCTTCTACGAGCAGTACTTC. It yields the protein CASSYFGQVFYEQYF.